Below, 20 T cell receptor beta chains from the same sample are listed, as sequenced in a study of shared clonotypes between healthy human individuals. The table came from immunoSEQ multiplex PCR; TCRdb's copy has only in-frame clones and leaves some out. The table records millions of clones, roughly nine tenths of them present only once. The specimen sequenced was naive CD4+ T cells sorted from blood. Subset: CD45RA+ positively selected. These receptors all stem from a man younger than 30 in good health.

The chain employs TRBV2 and TRBJ1-5; possible D gene TRBD1, 5 bases. V was shortened by 0 bases and J by 7 bases, with 16 bases between the two germline ends. The germline V gene has CDR1 SNHLY and CDR2 FYNNEI. CDR3 length: 16 residues. The CDR3 is CASSEAGGAGKQPQHF. For the CDR3, the DNA is TGTGCCAGCAGTGAAGCGGGTGGGGCAGGGAAACAGCCCCAGCATTTT.

This clone has just a few counts. This chain links TRBV9 with TRBJ2-2; D not certain. The CDR3 extends over 14 amino acids. Trimming took off 0 bases at V and 6 bases at J, with 9 bases between the two ends. Germline CDR1 and CDR2: SGDLS and YYNGEE. The CDR3 DNA sequence: TGTGCCAGCAGCGTAGGGGCCTCCGCCGGGGAGCTGTTTTTT. Protein sequence: CASSVGASAGELFF.

The chain has TRBV10-2 and TRBJ2-5; weak D call: TRBD2 (6 bases). Trimming took 6 bases from V and 4 from J, leaving 9 bases between them. Germline CDR1 and CDR2: WSHSY and SAAADI. CDR3 length equals 12 residues. This CDR3 is CASRRGRETQYF. For the CDR3, the DNA is TGCGCCAGCAGGCGGGGCAGAGAGACCCAGTACTTC.

A few counts support this clone. The chain couples TRBV30 to TRBJ1-1; D is possibly TRBD1 (6 bases). The V gene's germline CDR1 is GTSNPN and CDR2 SVGIG (reference sequence). The CDR3 runs 13 residues. V was pared by 2 bases and J by 5 bases, with 12 bases between. The CDR3 sequence: CAWSNGGATEAFF. The CDR3 DNA reads as TGTGCCTGGAGTAACGGGGGCGCGACTGAAGCTTTCTTT.

The chain carries TRBV9 and TRBJ2-3, with 7 bases lining up with TRBD1. The CDR3 runs to 15 residues. The germline CDR1 and CDR2 sequences are SGDLS and YYNGEE. Trimming took 1 base from V and 6 from J; bases not matched to a gene: 8. The CDR3 here is CASSVQQGLGDTQYF. The CDR3 DNA follows: TGTGCCAGCAGCGTACAACAGGGGTTGGGGGATACGCAGTATTTT.

This chain uses TRBV7-2 with TRBJ2-5; 9 bases fit TRBD1. V lost 1 base to trimming and J lost 5 bases; unmatched junction nucleotides: 5. The CDR3 extends over 15 amino acids. In germline, CDR1 is SGHTA, CDR2 FQGNSA. CDR3 sequence: CASSLEGTGKETQYF. In DNA, the CDR3 is TGTGCCAGCAGCTTAGAGGGGACAGGGAAGGAGACCCAGTACTTC.

The J gene is TRBJ2-7, the V gene TRBV19; the D gene is possibly TRBD1 (6 bases). This CDR3 is 15 amino acids long. The germline gives CDR1 LNHDA, CDR2 SQIVND (reference sequence). Trimming left V 1 base short and J 4 bases short, with 14 bases between. CDR3 amino acids: CASSIADRRPYEQYF. The DNA for the CDR3 is TGTGCCAGTAGTATAGCAGACAGGAGACCTTACGAGCAGTACTTC.

The rearrangement uses TRBV5-6 and TRBJ2-5; 8 bases align to TRBD1. From germline, CDR1 is SGHDT and CDR2 YYEEEE. The CDR3 runs to 14 residues. Unmatched junction bases numbered 13, after V lost 10 bases and J lost 5 bases. CDR3 amino acids: CAGSRTGTLETQYF. In nucleotides, the CDR3 is TGTGCCGGGTCCCGGACAGGGACTTTGGAGACCCAGTACTTC. Looking up the rest from reference TRBV5-6 and TRBJ2-5 gives the full variable domain: DAGVTQSPTHLIKTRGQQVTLRCSPKSGHDTVSWYQQALGQGPQFIFQYYEEEERQRGNFPDRFSGHQFPNYSSELNVNALLLGDSALYLCAGSRTGTLETQYFGPGTRLLVL.

The chain has TRBV21-1 and TRBJ2-5; the table's D call, TRBD2, was not checked against the DNA. TRBV21-1 is flagged as a pseudogene. The CDR3 has 19 amino acids. CDR3 nucleotide sequence: TGTGCCAGCAGCAAAGGACCGACTAGCGGGAGGTTTATCCAGGAGACCCAGTACTTC. This codes for CASSKGPTSGRFIQETQYF.

Of note for this clone: Within the sample, other DNA sequences also encode this same CDR3. The gene calls are TRBV18 and TRBJ1-4; D gene uncertain. CDR1 KGHSH and CDR2 LQKENI come from the germline V gene. The V end lost 0 bases, the J end lost 8 bases, and 7 bases lay between the germline ends. There are 13 residues in the CDR3. CDR3 loop: CASSPPPGEKLFF. In nucleotides, the CDR3 is TGTGCCAGCTCACCACCGCCGGGCGAAAAACTGTTTTTT. Based on the CDR3 plus reference TRBV18 and TRBJ1-4, the full variable domain is NAGVMQNPRHLVRRRGQEARLRCSPMKGHSHVYWYRQLPEEGLKFMVYLQKENIIDESGMPKERFSAEFPKEGPSILRIQQVVRGDSAAYFCASSPPPGEKLFFGSGTQLSVL.

The J gene is TRBJ1-4, the V gene TRBV7-9; 7 nucleotides align to TRBD1. After removal of 0 bases from V and 8 bases from J, the junction contained 9 bases not matched to a gene. The CDR3 consists of 16 residues. Per the germline V gene, CDR1 is SEHNR and CDR2 is FQNEAQ (reference sequence). CDR3 coding DNA: TGTGCCAGCAGCTTAGCAGACAGGGCTCGGCGGGAAAAACTGTTTTTT. This gives the protein CASSLADRARREKLFF.

V usage is TRBV29-1 and J usage is TRBJ1-2, with a tentative D call TRBD1 (6 bases). This CDR3 is built from 14 residues. The V and J ends lost 6 bases and 7 bases respectively, with 21 bases between them. Germline CDR1 SQVTM, CDR2 ANQGSEA. The CDR3 DNA follows: TGCAGCGTGAGGAAAGTGGGGGGCGCAGCTGGCTACACCTTC. As protein: CSVRKVGGAAGYTF.

V gene TRBV7-2 combines with J gene TRBJ1-2, with TRBD1 matching over 7 bases. This CDR3 has 18 residues. CDR1 and CDR2 from the germline V gene are SGHTA and FQGNSA. V shed 4 bases and J 0 bases; nucleotides not matched to a gene: 14. CDR3 coding DNA: TGTGCCAGCAGCTCGACAGGGTATTTCTCCGGGCCTAACTATGGCTACACCTTC. As protein: CASSSTGYFSGPNYGYTF.

The chain is built from TRBV20-1 and TRBJ1-1; perhaps TRBD1 as D (6 bases). The CDR3 has 10 residues. CDR1 DFQATT and CDR2 SNEGSKA come from the germline V gene (reference sequence). The V end was cut by 6 bases, the J end by 10 bases, with 12 bases between. The CDR3: CSATQGGAFF. The DNA for the CDR3 is TGCAGTGCCACACAAGGGGGAGCTTTCTTT.

This clone appeared once. The rearrangement joins TRBV7-2 to TRBJ1-6, with a possible D match to TRBD1 (6 bases). CDR1 and CDR2 (germline): SGHTA, FQGNSA. V was cut by 5 bases and J by 7 bases, with 24 bases left in between. The CDR3 is 18 amino acids. Here the CDR3 reads CASSPRGMRGWANSPLHF. The CDR3 region has the DNA TGTGCCAGCAGCCCAAGGGGGATGCGAGGGTGGGCCAATTCACCCCTCCACTTT.

This clone appeared a single time. The chain uses TRBV25-1 and TRBJ2-5; the D gene is possibly TRBD1 (5 bases). From germline, CDR1 is MGHDK and CDR2 SYGVNS. Trimming stripped 1 base from V and 1 base from J, with 10 bases between. This CDR3 region has 15 residues. The CDR3 sequence: CASSEFTGAQETQYF. The CDR3 DNA is TGTGCCAGCAGTGAATTCACTGGGGCCCAAGAGACCCAGTACTTC. Full variable domain (remainder filled in from reference TRBV25-1 and TRBJ2-5): EADIYQTPRYLVIGTGKKITLECSQTMGHDKMYWYQQDPGMELHLIHYSYGVNSTEKGDLSSESTVSRIRTEHFPLTLESARPSHTSQYLCASSEFTGAQETQYFGPGTRLLVL.

The chain combines TRBV19 with TRBJ2-3; TRBD1 aligns across 7 bases. CDR1 is LNHDA, CDR2 SQIVND, per germline (reference sequence). This CDR3 is built from 15 residues. The V and J ends lost 6 bases and 0 bases, in that order; junction bases with no gene match: 6. The CDR3 protein is CASRDGGQSTDTQYF. As DNA, the CDR3 is TGTGCCAGTAGAGATGGGGGACAGAGCACAGATACGCAGTATTTT.

The chain links TRBV7-9 to TRBJ2-5; no clear D. With the DNA end fitting TRBJ2-7 better, the J assignment may be wrong. CDR1 and CDR2 (germline): SEHNR, FQNEAQ (reference sequence). The length of the CDR3 is 15 residues. The CDR3 bases are TGTGCCAGCAGCTTAGAAGGCAGGAGCTCCTACGAGCAGTACTTC. Its protein product is CASSLEGRSSYEQYF.

V gene TRBV6-5 combines with J gene TRBJ1-2; 9 bases map to TRBD1. Germline assignment: CDR1 MNHEY and CDR2 SVGAGI. This CDR3 contains 14 residues. Unmatched junction bases numbered 6, after V lost 0 bases and J lost 10 bases. CDR3 bases: TGTGCCAGCAGTTACTCAGGGGACAGGGACCACTACACCTTC. Translation gives CASSYSGDRDHYTF.

CDR3 DNA: TGTGCCAGCAGTTTCCCGACAGGGTCCTCGGAGACCCAGTACTTC. Translation gives CASSFPTGSSETQYF. This chain links TRBV28 with TRBJ2-5; 7 positions agree with TRBD1. Germline trimming cut 3 bases from V and 5 bases from J; bases unmatched to any gene: 9. CDR3 length equals 15 residues. Germline CDR1 and CDR2: MDHEN and SYDVKM.